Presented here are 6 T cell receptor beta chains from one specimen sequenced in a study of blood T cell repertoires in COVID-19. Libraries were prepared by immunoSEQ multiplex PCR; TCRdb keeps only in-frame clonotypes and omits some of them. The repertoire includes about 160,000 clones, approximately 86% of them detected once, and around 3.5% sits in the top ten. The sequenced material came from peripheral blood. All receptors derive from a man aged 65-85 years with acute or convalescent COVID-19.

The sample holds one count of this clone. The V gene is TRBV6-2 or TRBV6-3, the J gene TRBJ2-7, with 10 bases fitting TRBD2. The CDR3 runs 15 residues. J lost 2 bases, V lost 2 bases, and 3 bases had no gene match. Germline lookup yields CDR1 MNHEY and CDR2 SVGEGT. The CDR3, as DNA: TGTGCCAGCAGTTACGATCTAGCGGGGGCCTACGAGCAGTACTTC. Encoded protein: CASSYDLAGAYEQYF.

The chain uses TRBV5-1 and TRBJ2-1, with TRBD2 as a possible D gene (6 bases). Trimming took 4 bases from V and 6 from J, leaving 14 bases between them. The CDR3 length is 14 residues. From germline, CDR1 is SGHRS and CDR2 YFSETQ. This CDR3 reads CASSRSAGSNEQFF. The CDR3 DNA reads TGCGCCAGCAGCCGTTCGGCCGGGAGCAATGAGCAGTTCTTC. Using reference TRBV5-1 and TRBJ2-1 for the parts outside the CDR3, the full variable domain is KAGVTQTPRYLIKTRGQQVTLSCSPISGHRSVSWYQQTPGQGLQFLFEYFSETQRNKGNFPGRFSGRQFSNSRSEMNVSTLELGDSALYLCASSRSAGSNEQFFGPGTRLTVL.

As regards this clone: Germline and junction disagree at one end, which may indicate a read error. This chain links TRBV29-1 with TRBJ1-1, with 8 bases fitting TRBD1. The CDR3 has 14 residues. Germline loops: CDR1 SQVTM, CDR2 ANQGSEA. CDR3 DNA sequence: TGCAGCGTGGTGGGGTACAGGGGGAACCCTGAAGCTTTCTTT. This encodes CSVVGYRGNPEAFF.

CDR3: CASSEGTGGEKLFF. For the CDR3, the DNA is TGTGCCAGCAGTGAAGGGACAGGTGGTGAAAAACTGTTTTTT. The rearrangement links TRBV27 to TRBJ1-4, with TRBD1 matching 8 bases. J was trimmed by 7 bases and V by 5 bases; bases with no gene match: 6. Germline CDR1 reads MNHEY; CDR2 reads SMNVEV (reference sequence). The CDR3 consists of 14 residues. Full variable domain (outside the CDR3, taken from reference TRBV27 and TRBJ1-4): EAQVTQNPRYLITVTGKKLTVTCSQNMNHEYMSWYRQDPGLGLRQIYYSMNVEVTDKGDVPEGYKVSRKEKRNFPLILESPSPNQTSLYFCASSEGTGGEKLFFGSGTQLSVL.

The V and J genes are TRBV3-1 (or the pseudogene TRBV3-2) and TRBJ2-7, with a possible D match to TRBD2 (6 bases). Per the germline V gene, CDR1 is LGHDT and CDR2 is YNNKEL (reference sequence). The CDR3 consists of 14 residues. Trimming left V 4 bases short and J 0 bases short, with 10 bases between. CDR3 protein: CASSLRGISYEQYF. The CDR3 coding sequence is TGTGCCAGCAGCCTCCGCGGGATCTCCTACGAGCAGTACTTC.

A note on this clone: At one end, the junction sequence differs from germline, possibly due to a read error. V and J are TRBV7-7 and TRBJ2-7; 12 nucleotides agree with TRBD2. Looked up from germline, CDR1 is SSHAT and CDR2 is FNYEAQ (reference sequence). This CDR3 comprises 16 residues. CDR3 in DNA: TGTGCTAGCAGCCCGGGACTAGCGGGCGCCACCTACGAGCAGTACTTC. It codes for CASSPGLAGATYEQYF. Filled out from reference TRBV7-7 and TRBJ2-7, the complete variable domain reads GAGVSQSPRYKVTKRGQDVTLRCDPISSHATLYWYQQALGQGPEFLTYFNYEAQPDKSGLPSDRFSAERPEGSISTLTIQRTEQRDSAMYRCASSPGLAGATYEQYFGPGTRLTVT.